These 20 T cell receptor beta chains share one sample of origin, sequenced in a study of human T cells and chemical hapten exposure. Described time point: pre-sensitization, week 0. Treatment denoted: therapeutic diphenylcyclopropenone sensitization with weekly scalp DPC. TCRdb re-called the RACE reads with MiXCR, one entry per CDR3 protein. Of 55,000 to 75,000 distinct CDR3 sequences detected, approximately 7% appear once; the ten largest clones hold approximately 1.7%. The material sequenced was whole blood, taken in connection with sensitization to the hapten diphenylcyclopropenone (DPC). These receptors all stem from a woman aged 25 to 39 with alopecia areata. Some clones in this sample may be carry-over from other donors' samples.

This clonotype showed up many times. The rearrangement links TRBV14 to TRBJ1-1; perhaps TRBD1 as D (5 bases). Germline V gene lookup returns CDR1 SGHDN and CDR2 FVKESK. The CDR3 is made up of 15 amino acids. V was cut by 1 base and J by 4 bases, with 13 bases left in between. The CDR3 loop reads CASSQVRGAGTEAFF. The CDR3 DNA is TGTGCCAGCAGCCAAGTTCGAGGGGCGGGCACTGAAGCTTTCTTT.

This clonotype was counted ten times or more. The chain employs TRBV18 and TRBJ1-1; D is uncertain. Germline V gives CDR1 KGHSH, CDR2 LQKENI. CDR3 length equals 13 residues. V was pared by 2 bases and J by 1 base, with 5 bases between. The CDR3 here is CASSPGENTEAFF. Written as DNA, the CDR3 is TGTGCCAGCTCACCAGGGGAGAACACTGAAGCTTTCTTT.

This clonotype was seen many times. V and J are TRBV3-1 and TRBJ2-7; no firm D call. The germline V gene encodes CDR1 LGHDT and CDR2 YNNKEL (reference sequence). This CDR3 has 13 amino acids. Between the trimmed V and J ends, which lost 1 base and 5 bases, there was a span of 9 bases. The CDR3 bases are TGTGCCAGCAGCCAAGCAGTTACCGACGAGCAGTACTTC. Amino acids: CASSQAVTDEQYF.

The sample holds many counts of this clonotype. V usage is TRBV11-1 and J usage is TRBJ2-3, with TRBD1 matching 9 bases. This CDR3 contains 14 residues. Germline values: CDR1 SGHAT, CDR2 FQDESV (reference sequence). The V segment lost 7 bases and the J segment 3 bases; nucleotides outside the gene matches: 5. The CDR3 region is CASIGTGRTDTQYF. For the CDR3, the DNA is TGTGCCAGCATCGGGACAGGGCGGACAGATACGCAGTATTTT.

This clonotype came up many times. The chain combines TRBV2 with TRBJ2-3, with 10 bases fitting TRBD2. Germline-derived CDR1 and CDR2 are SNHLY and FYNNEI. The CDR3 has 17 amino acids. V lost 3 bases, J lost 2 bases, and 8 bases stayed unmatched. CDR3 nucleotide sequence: TGTGCCAGCAGTGATCTAGCGGGGGCCTCTTACACAGATACGCAGTATTTT. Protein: CASSDLAGASYTDTQYF.

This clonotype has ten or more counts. The CDR3 loop reads CSARKTENTEAFF. DNA of the CDR3: TGCAGTGCTAGAAAGACGGAGAACACTGAAGCTTTCTTT. V is TRBV20-1 and J is TRBJ1-1; no definite D call. The CDR3 loop spans 13 amino acids. Germline lookup yields CDR1 DFQATT and CDR2 SNEGSKA (reference sequence). V lost 2 bases and J 1 base, leaving 8 bases between the germline ends.

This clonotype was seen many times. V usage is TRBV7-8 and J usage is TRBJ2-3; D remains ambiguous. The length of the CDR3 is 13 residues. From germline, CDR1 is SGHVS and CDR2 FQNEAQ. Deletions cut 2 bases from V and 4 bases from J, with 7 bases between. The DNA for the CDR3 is TGTGCCAGCAGCTTAATCCTTGCAGATACGCAGTATTTT. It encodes CASSLILADTQYF.

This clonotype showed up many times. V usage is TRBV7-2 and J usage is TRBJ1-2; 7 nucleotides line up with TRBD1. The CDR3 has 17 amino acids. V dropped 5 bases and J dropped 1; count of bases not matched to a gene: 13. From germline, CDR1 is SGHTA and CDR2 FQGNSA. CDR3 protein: CASSERPTTGYNYGYTF. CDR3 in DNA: TGTGCCAGCAGCGAACGCCCAACGACAGGGTATAACTATGGCTACACCTTC.

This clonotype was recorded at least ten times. The CDR3: CSVVTAYGYTF. Written as DNA, the CDR3 is TGCAGCGTGGTGACAGCCTATGGCTACACCTTC. The chain combines TRBV29-1 with TRBJ1-2, with D tentatively TRBD1 (5 bases). The CDR3 is 11 residues long. The germline V and J ends were trimmed by 6 bases and 4 bases, with 9 bases remaining between them. CDR1 is SQVTM and CDR2 is ANQGSEA in the germline V gene.

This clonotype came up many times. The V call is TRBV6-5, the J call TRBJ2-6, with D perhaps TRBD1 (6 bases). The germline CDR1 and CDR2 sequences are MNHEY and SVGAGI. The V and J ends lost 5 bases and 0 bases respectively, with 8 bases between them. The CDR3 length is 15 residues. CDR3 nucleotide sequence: TGTGCCAGCAGTCGCAGGGGCTCTGGGGCCAACGTCCTGACTTTC. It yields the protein CASSRRGSGANVLTF.

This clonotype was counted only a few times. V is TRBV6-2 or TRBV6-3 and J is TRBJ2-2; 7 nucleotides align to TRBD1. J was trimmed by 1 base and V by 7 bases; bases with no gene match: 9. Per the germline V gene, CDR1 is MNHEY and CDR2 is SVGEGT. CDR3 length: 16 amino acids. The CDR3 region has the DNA TGTGCCAGCATCGGTGGGGACAGTATGAACACCGGGGAGCTGTTTTTT. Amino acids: CASIGGDSMNTGELFF.

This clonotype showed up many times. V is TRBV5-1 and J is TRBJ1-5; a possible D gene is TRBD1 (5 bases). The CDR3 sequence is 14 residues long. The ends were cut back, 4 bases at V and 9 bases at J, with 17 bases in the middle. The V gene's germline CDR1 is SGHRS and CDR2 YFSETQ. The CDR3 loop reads CASSPEGPGGPQHF. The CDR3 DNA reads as TGCGCCAGCAGCCCCGAGGGGCCAGGAGGGCCCCAGCATTTT.

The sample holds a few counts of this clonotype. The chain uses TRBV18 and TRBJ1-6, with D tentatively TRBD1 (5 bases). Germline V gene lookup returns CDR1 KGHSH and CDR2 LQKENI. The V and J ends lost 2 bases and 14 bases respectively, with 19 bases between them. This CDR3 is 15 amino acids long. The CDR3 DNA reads TGTGCCAGCTCACCAAGTGCGATGGGGCTTTCGGCCCTCCACTTT. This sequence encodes CASSPSAMGLSALHF.

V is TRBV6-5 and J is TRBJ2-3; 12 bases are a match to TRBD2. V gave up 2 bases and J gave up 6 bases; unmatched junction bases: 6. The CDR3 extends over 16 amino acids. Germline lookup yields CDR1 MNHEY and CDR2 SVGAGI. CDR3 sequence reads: CASSYVLAGGQDTQYF. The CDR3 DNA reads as TGTGCCAGCAGTTACGTACTAGCGGGGGGCCAGGATACGCAGTATTTT.

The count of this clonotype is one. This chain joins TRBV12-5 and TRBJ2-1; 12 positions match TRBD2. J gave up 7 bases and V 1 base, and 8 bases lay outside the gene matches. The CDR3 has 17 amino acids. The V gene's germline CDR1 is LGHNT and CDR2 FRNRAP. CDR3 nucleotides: TGTGCTAGTGGTTTGGGACTAGCGGGAGCGTCTTGGAATGAGCAGTTCTTC. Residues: CASGLGLAGASWNEQFF.

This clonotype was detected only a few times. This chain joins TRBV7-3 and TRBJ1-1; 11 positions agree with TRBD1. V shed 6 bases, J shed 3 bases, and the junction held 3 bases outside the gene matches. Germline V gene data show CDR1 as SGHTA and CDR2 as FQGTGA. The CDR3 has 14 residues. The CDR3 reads CASRDRGRHTEAFF. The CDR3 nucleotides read TGTGCCAGCAGGGACAGGGGGCGTCACACTGAAGCTTTCTTT.

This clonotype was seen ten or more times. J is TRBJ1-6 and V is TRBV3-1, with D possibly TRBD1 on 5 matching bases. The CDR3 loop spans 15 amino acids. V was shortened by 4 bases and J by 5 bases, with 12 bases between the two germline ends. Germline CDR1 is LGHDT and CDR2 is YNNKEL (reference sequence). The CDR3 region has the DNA TGTGCCAGCAGCCTAGAAGGGACCCATAATTCACCCCTCCACTTT. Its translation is CASSLEGTHNSPLHF.

CDR3 DNA sequence: TGTGCCATCAGTGGAACTAGCGGGGTCGGCTATGAGCAGTTCTTC. It yields the protein CAISGTSGVGYEQFF. V and J are TRBV10-3 and TRBJ2-1; 10 bases are a match to TRBD2. Germline V lookup: CDR1 ENHRY, CDR2 SYGVKD. The CDR3 runs 15 residues. Trimming at V came to 4 bases and at J to 8 bases, leaving 8 bases not matched to a gene.

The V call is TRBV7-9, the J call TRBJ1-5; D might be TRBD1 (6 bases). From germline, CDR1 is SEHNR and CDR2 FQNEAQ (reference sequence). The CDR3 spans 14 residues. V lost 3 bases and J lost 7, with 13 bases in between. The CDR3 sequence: CASSFWGAGQPQHF. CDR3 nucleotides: TGTGCCAGCAGCTTCTGGGGGGCAGGGCAGCCCCAGCATTTT.

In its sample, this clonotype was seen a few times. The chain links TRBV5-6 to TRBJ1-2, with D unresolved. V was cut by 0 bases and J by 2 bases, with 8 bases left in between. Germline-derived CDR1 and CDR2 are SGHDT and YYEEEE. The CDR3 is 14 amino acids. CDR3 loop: CASSLVNQNYGYTF. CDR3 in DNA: TGTGCCAGCAGCTTGGTCAATCAGAACTATGGCTACACCTTC.